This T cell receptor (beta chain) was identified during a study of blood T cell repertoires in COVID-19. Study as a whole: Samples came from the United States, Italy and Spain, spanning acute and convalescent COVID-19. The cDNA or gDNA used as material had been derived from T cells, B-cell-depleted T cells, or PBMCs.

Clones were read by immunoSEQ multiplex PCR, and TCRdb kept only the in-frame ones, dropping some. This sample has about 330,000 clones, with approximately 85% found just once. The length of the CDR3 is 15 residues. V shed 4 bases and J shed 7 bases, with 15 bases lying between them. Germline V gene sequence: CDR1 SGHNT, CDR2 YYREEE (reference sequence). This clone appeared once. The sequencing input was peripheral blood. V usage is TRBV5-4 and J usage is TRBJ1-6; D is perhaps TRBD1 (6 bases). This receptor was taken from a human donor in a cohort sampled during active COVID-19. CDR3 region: CASSQQGNVNSPLHF. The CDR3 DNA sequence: TGTGCCAGCAGCCAACAGGGAAATGTAAATTCACCCCTCCACTTT. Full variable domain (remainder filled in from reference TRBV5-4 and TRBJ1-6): ETGVTQSPTHLIKTRGQQVTLRCSSQSGHNTVSWYQQALGQGPQFIFQYYREEENGRGNFPPRFSGLQFPNYSSELNVNALELDDSALYLCASSQQGNVNSPLHFGNGTRLTVT.